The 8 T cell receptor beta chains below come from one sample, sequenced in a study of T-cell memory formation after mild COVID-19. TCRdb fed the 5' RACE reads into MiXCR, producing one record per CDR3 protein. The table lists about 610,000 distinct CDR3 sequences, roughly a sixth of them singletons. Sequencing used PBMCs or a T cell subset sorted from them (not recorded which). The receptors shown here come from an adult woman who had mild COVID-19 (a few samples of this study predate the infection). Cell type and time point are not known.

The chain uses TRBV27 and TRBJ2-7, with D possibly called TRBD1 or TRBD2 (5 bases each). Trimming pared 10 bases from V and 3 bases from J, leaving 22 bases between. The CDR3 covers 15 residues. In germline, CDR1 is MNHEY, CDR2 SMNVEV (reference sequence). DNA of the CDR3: TGTGCCACCGCTTACGGGACCTCCTCTTTCTACGAGCAGTACTTC. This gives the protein CATAYGTSSFYEQYF.

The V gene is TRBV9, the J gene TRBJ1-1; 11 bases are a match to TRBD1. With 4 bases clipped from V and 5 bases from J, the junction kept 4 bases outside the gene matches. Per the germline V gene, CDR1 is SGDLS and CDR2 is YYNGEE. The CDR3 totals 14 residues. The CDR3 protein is CASSIGTGGTEAFF. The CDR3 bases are TGTGCCAGCAGCATCGGGACAGGGGGGACTGAAGCTTTCTTT.

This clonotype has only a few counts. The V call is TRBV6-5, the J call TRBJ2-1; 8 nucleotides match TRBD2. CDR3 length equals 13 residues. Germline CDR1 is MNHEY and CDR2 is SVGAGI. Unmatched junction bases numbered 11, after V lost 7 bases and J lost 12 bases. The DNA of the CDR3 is TGTGCCAGCACCATTATGGCCGGGGGGGCGCAGTTCTTC. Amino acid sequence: CASTIMAGGAQFF.

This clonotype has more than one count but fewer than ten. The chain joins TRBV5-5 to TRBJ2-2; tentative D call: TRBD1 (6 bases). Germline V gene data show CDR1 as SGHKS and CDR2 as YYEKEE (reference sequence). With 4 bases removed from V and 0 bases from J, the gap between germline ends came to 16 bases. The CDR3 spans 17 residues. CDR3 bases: TGTGCCAGCAGCGAGGAAGGACAGTTACCGAACACCGGGGAGCTGTTTTTT. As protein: CASSEEGQLPNTGELFF.

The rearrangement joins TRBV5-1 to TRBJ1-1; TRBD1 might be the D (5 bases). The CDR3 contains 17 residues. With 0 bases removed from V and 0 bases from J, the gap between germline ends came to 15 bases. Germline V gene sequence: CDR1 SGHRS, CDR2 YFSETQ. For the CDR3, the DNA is TGCGCCAGCAGCTTGGTATTCCGGGGGACCTTGAACACTGAAGCTTTCTTT. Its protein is CASSLVFRGTLNTEAFF.

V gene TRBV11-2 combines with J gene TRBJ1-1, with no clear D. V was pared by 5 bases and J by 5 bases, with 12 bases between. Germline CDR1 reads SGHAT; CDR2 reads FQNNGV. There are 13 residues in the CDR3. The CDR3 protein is CASSRPGWTEAFF. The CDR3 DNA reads TGTGCCAGCAGCCGACCGGGGTGGACTGAAGCTTTCTTT.

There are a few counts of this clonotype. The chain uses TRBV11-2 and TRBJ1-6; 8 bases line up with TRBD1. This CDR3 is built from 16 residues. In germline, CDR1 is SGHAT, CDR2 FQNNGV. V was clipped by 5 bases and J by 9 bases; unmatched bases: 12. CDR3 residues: CASSPLGWQGASPLHF. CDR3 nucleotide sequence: TGTGCCAGCAGCCCCTTAGGGTGGCAGGGGGCTTCACCCCTCCACTTT.

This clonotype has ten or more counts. CDR3 region: CASTAVGVEDSFPSYGYTF. CDR3 DNA sequence: TGCGCCAGCACCGCGGTGGGCGTCGAGGACAGTTTTCCCAGCTATGGCTACACCTTC. J is TRBJ1-2 and V is TRBV23-1; perhaps TRBD1 as D (6 bases). TRBV23-1 is recorded as an ORF, its role being uncertain. This CDR3 contains 19 residues. V dropped 7 bases and J dropped 4 bases, with 31 bases sitting between them.